These 9 T cell receptor beta chains originate from one sample sequenced in a study of early stage breast cancer tumors. Some clones are missing from TCRdb's copy, which holds only in-frame ones; the method was immunoSEQ multiplex PCR. Among around 71,000 clones listed, approximately 79% were seen once. The sample consisted of blood. These receptors all come from a person between 55 and 69 years old with breast cancer.

This chain uses TRBV23-1 with TRBJ2-3, with a tentative D call TRBD2 (5 bases). TRBV23-1 carries the ORF label, with uncertain function. Trimming stripped 3 bases from V and 9 bases from J, with 10 bases between. There are 12 residues in the CDR3. This CDR3 reads CASSHRWETQYF. The CDR3 DNA follows: TGCGCCAGCAGTCATAGGTGGGAGACGCAGTATTTT.

The chain recombines TRBV6-5 with TRBJ2-7; 8 bases match TRBD1. Trimming at V came to 5 bases and at J to 5 bases, leaving 11 bases not matched to a gene. The V gene's germline CDR1 is MNHEY and CDR2 SVGAGI. This CDR3 region has 15 residues. The CDR3, as DNA: TGTGCCAGCAGTAGACCCGGACAGGGTTTCCACGAGCAGTACTTC. Encoded protein: CASSRPGQGFHEQYF.

This chain links TRBV28 with TRBJ2-4; D call uncertain. Trimming removed 3 bases from V and 14 bases from J, with 14 bases in between. This CDR3 is built from 12 residues. Germline assignment: CDR1 MDHEN and CDR2 SYDVKM. The CDR3 is CASSFGSPHKYF. Written as DNA, the CDR3 is TGTGCCAGCAGTTTTGGTTCACCCCATAAGTACTTC.

The V and J genes are TRBV9 and TRBJ2-1; 7 bases are a match to TRBD2. The CDR3 consists of 15 residues. Germline V gene sequence: CDR1 SGDLS, CDR2 YYNGEE. Losses at the gene ends were 2 bases for V and 4 bases for J; bases not matched to a gene: 6. CDR3 amino acids: CASSVGTTSYNEQFF. The CDR3 DNA sequence: TGTGCCAGCAGCGTGGGGACTACTTCTTACAATGAGCAGTTCTTC. Together with reference TRBV9 and TRBJ2-1, the CDR3 gives the full variable domain: DSGVTQTPKHLITATGQRVTLRCSPRSGDLSVYWYQQSLDQGLQFLIQYYNGEERAKGNILERFSAQQFPDLHSELNLSSLELGDSALYFCASSVGTTSYNEQFFGPGTRLTVL.

This clone occurred a few times. The CDR3 sequence: CASSLGANNSPLHF. The CDR3 DNA is TGTGCCAGCAGTTTGGGGGCCAATAATTCACCCCTCCACTTT. The chain employs TRBV28 and TRBJ1-6; D perhaps matches TRBD1 (6 bases). V was cut by 3 bases and J by 5 bases, with 8 bases left in between. The CDR3 sequence is 14 residues long. From germline, CDR1 is MDHEN and CDR2 SYDVKM.

This chain links TRBV7-3 with TRBJ2-2; 9 bases fit TRBD2. The CDR3 sequence is 15 residues long. The V gene's germline CDR1 is SGHTA and CDR2 FQGTGA. Trimming cost V 2 bases and J 6 bases; bases outside gene matches: 4. CDR3 coding DNA: TGTGCCAGCAGCTTATGGGCGGGAGGGCCCGGGGAGCTGTTTTTT. Encoded protein: CASSLWAGGPGELFF.

This CDR3 reads CASSLVVAGLGEQYF. The CDR3 DNA reads as TGTGCCAGCAGCTTAGTAGTAGCGGGGCTTGGGGAGCAGTACTTC. The chain carries TRBV7-9 and TRBJ2-7, with TRBD2 matching 8 bases. The CDR3 extends over 15 amino acids. Trimming cost V 1 base and J 7 bases; bases outside gene matches: 9. Germline lookup yields CDR1 SEHNR and CDR2 FQNEAQ (reference sequence).

This chain joins TRBV30 and TRBJ1-3; D uncertain. The CDR3 is made up of 17 amino acids. The germline V and J ends were trimmed by 3 bases and 0 bases, with 18 bases remaining between them. Germline V gene lookup returns CDR1 GTSNPN and CDR2 SVGIG (reference sequence). CDR3 region: CAWSDLRLGYSGNTIYF. The CDR3, as DNA: TGTGCCTGGAGCGATCTCCGTTTGGGCTACTCTGGAAACACCATATATTTT.

The chain combines TRBV30 with TRBJ2-7; D possibly corresponds to TRBD2 (5 bases). In germline, CDR1 is GTSNPN, CDR2 SVGIG (reference sequence). Trimming stripped 4 bases from V and 1 base from J, with 17 bases between. The CDR3 contains 15 residues. The CDR3 DNA is TGTGCCTGGAAGCAAGGCACACTAGTGTCCTACGAGCAGTACTTC. This translates into CAWKQGTLVSYEQYF.